These T cell receptor beta chains were read from a single sample in a study of blood T cell repertoires in COVID-19. Measured with immunoSEQ multiplex PCR; TCRdb has only the in-frame clones, and not every one. Counted here are roughly 150,000 clones, 70% to 90% occurring once; the ten biggest clones make up roughly 5.4%. The sample consisted of peripheral blood. These receptor sequences come from a woman in her fifties or sixties with COVID-19, enrolled during active disease. Each CDR3 is given with its conserved first and last residue. The order of the fields is J gene, clone size, D gene, V gene, CDR3 DNA, CDR3 protein. The D gene is left open where the match is weak. Clone size is not always given. Where it is, it says once, few, many or a class for expanded clones.

TRBJ2-1,.,.,TRBV20-1,TGCAGTGCTAGAGCGGATGAGCAGTTCTTC,CSARADEQFF
TRBJ2-7,few,.,TRBV6-5,TGTGCCAGCAGTACGACAGGTTTCGAGCAGTACTTC,CASSTTGFEQYF
TRBJ2-2,.,TRBD2,TRBV27,TGTGCCACCCACCCTAGCGGAAGGAACACCGGGGAGCTGTTTTTT,CATHPSGRNTGELFF
TRBJ1-2,.,.,TRBV10-3,TGTGCCATCAGTGAACAGGGCGGTGGCTACACCTTC,CAISEQGGGYTF
TRBJ2-1,.,.,TRBV27,TGTGCCAGCAAGGGGATAGCCGGGGGGCCCGGCAATGAGCAGTTCTTC,CASKGIAGGPGNEQFF
TRBJ1-2,.,.,TRBV18,TGTGCCAGCTCACCCCAGGACAGCTATGGCTACACCTTC,CASSPQDSYGYTF
TRBJ1-6,.,.,TRBV7-2,TGTGCCAGCAGCTTAGTCAGGGGCGATTCACCCCTCCACTTT,CASSLVRGDSPLHF
TRBJ2-7,.,TRBD1,TRBV18,TGTGCCAGCTCCCCGGGACAGGATATCGAGCAGTACTTC,CASSPGQDIEQYF
TRBJ2-7,.,TRBD1,TRBV19,TGTGCCAGTAGCCCGGGACAGCCCTACGAGCAGTACTTC,CASSPGQPYEQYF
TRBJ1-5,.,TRBD1,TRBV5-5,TGTGCCAGCAGCCTAAACCCGACAGGGGGCAATCAGCCCCAGCATTTT,CASSLNPTGGNQPQHF
TRBJ1-6,.,TRBD1,TRBV6-5,TGTGCCAGCAGGAGGGACAGTTATGATTCACCCCTCCACTTT,CASRRDSYDSPLHF
TRBJ2-1,once,TRBD2,TRBV10-3,TGTGCCATCAGCGGGACTCAAAGCGGGGGTGGTGAGCAGTTCTTC,CAISGTQSGGGEQFF
TRBJ2-5,.,.,TRBV5-3,TGTGCCAGAAGCTTAAGGGACAACCAAGAGACCCAGTACTTC,CARSLRDNQETQYF
TRBJ1-6,.,TRBD1,TRBV19,TGTGCCAGTAGTACAGGGACAGGCCACAATTCACCCCTCCACTTT,CASSTGTGHNSPLHF
TRBJ2-1,.,.,TRBV2,TGTGCCAGCAGTGAATGGCTAGCGAAGTCCTACAATGAGCAGTTCTTC,CASSEWLAKSYNEQFF
TRBJ2-7,.,.,TRBV7-9,TGTGCCAGCAGCCCCGGGTCACTTCTCTTCGAGCAGTACTTC,CASSPGSLLFEQYF
TRBJ1-1,.,.,TRBV4-2,TGTGCCAGCAGCCAATCTTTGGAGGGTTTCCGCACTGAAGCTTTCTTT,CASSQSLEGFRTEAFF
TRBJ1-6,few,.,TRBV7-3,TGTGCCAGCAGCCCCGGACACCCTTCACCCCTCCACTTT,CASSPGHPSPLHF
TRBJ2-5,.,TRBD2,TRBV7-2,TGTGCCAGCAGCCTAAGTCTAGCGGGGCGGAGGGAGACCCAGTACTTC,CASSLSLAGRRETQYF
TRBJ2-2,few,TRBD1,TRBV3-1/TRBV3-2,TGTGCCAGCAGCCAAGTTGTACAGGGGAGCGGGGAGCTGTTTTTT,CASSQVVQGSGELFF
TRBJ1-2,.,TRBD1,TRBV29-1,TGCAGCGTTGCAGGGGGCGGGGGCTACACCTTC,CSVAGGGGYTF
TRBJ1-2,.,.,TRBV5-1,TGCGCCAGCAGCGGGGGGGGCGACTATGGCTACACCTTC,CASSGGGDYGYTF
TRBJ1-2,.,.,TRBV30,TGTGCCTGGAGGGGTCCGGGAAACTATGGCTACACCTTC,CAWRGPGNYGYTF
TRBJ1-2,.,TRBD1,TRBV6-5,TGTGCCAGCAGTCCCTCAACAGGGGGCCGAGGCTACACCTTC,CASSPSTGGRGYTF
TRBJ1-2,few,TRBD1,TRBV6-2/TRBV6-3,TGTGCCAGCAGTTCGTCACAGGGGACCCTCCGTGGCTACACCTTC,CASSSSQGTLRGYTF
TRBJ2-7,.,TRBD1,TRBV28,TGTGCCAGCAGTTTACCTCCGGGACAGGGGGAGCTACGGGGGCAGTACTTC,CASSLPPGQGELRGQYF
TRBJ2-7,.,TRBD1,TRBV24-1,TGTGCCACCAGTGCCGGACAGGGCGGTGAGCAGTACTTC,CATSAGQGGEQYF
TRBJ2-7,few,.,TRBV9,TGTGCCAGCAGCGTAGCGGCTAGCCTAACCTACGAGCAGTACTTC,CASSVAASLTYEQYF
TRBJ1-2,.,TRBD1,TRBV25-1,TGTGCTAGCAGTGACGTTGGACAGGGGTTTGGCTACACCTTC,CASSDVGQGFGYTF
TRBJ2-7,.,TRBD2,TRBV28,TGTGCCAGCACCATCAATGGGTGGGGGGGCTCCTACGAGCAGTACTTC,CASTINGWGGSYEQYF
TRBJ2-3,.,.,TRBV30,TGTGCCTGGATTGAAGAGGGAGTCGGGTGGTTCACAGATACGCAGTATTTT,CAWIEEGVGWFTDTQYF
TRBJ1-5,.,.,TRBV10-2,TGCGCCAGCAGTAGGACAGCTGATAGCAATCAGCCCCAGCATTTT,CASSRTADSNQPQHF
TRBJ2-5,once,.,TRBV7-3,TGTGCCAGCAGCTCCCACGTAGGTCCCGGGGAGACCCAGTACTTC,CASSSHVGPGETQYF
TRBJ1-2,.,.,TRBV27,TGTGCCAGCACCGGAGGGGTAGGCTATGGCTACACCTTC,CASTGGVGYGYTF
TRBJ2-1,.,TRBD1,TRBV6-5,TGTGCCATCCGGGACAGGGTGGGCGAGCAGTTCTTC,CAIRDRVGEQFF
TRBJ2-2,.,.,TRBV4-3,TGCGCCAGCACTCCAAGACCTCGGCAGGTGAACACCGGGGAGCTGTTTTTT,CASTPRPRQVNTGELFF
TRBJ2-2,.,.,TRBV18,TGTGCCAGCTCACCCTCTTCTGCGAAGACCGGGGAGCTGTTTTTT,CASSPSSAKTGELFF
TRBJ1-6,.,.,TRBV11-2,TGTGCCAGCGCCTTCGGGGATTCACCCCTCCACTTT,CASAFGDSPLHF
TRBJ1-2,.,.,TRBV11-2,TGTGCCAGCAGCTTAGGAGGTGGGCGGGACTATGGCTACACCTTC,CASSLGGGRDYGYTF
TRBJ1-5,.,TRBD1,TRBV9,TGTGCCAGCAGCGGAACAGGGGATCAGCCCCAGCATTTT,CASSGTGDQPQHF
TRBJ2-5,.,.,TRBV5-4,TGTGCCAGCAGCTTAGACACCCAAGAGACCCAGTACTTC,CASSLDTQETQYF
TRBJ2-2,.,TRBD1,TRBV5-1,TGCGCCAGCAGCTTGGGACAGGGACCGAACACCGGGGAGCTGTTTTTT,CASSLGQGPNTGELFF
TRBJ2-6,.,.,TRBV4-1,TGCGCCAGCAGCCTCCTCTCTGGGGCCAACGTCCTGACTTTC,CASSLLSGANVLTF
TRBJ2-7,few,.,TRBV5-1,TGCGCCAGCAGCTTGGGTCCGCGCGAGCAGTACTTC,CASSLGPREQYF
TRBJ1-2,.,TRBD1,TRBV27,TGTGCCAGCAGTCTTGGGGCCCAGGGGACAGCCCTCCCGGTAGGCTATGGCTACACCTTC,CASSLGAQGTALPVGYGYTF
TRBJ2-3,.,TRBD2,TRBV3-1/TRBV3-2,TGTGCCAGCAGCCCTCAGACTAGCGGGGGGACCCCCTGGCAGTATTTT,CASSPQTSGGTPWQYF
TRBJ2-5,.,.,TRBV24-1,TGTGCCACCAGTGAAGTTCTCAGGGACCAAGAGACCCAGTACTTC,CATSEVLRDQETQYF
TRBJ2-2,.,TRBD2,TRBV11-2,TGTGCCAGCAGCTTAGCGGCTAGCGGGGGCCGGAACACCGGGGAGCTGTTTTTT,CASSLAASGGRNTGELFF
TRBJ2-7,.,.,TRBV23-1,TGCGCCAGCAGTCAATCGGGCAGAGACTCCTACGAGCAGTACTTC,CASSQSGRDSYEQYF
TRBJ2-7,once,TRBD2,TRBV18,TGTGCCAGCGCCGGGACTAGCGCCGTCTTCTCCTACGAGCAGTACTTC,CASAGTSAVFSYEQYF
TRBJ2-3,many,TRBD1,TRBV5-4,TGTGCCAGCAGCTACGGGACAGGGGAATTCACGCAGTATTTT,CASSYGTGEFTQYF